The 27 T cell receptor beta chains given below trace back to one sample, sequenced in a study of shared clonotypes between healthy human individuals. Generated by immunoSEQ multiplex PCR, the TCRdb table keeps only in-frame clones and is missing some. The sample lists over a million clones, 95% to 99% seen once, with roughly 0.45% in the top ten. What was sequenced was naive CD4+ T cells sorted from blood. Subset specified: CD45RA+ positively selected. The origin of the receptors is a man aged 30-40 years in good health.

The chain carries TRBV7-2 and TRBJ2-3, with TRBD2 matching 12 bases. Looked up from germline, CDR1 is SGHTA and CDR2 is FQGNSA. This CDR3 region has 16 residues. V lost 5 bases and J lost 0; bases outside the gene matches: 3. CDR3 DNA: TGTGCCAGCAGCCGGACTAGCGGGACTAGCACAGATACGCAGTATTTT. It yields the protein CASSRTSGTSTDTQYF.

As DNA, the CDR3 is TGTGCCAGCAGCTTGGCAGGGTCCGAGCAGTACTTC. This encodes CASSLAGSEQYF. The chain joins TRBV5-8 to TRBJ2-7, with D possibly being TRBD1 (5 bases). The CDR3 consists of 12 residues. Trimming took off 0 bases at V and 6 bases at J, with 7 bases between the two ends. Germline assignment: CDR1 SGHTS and CDR2 YDEGEE.

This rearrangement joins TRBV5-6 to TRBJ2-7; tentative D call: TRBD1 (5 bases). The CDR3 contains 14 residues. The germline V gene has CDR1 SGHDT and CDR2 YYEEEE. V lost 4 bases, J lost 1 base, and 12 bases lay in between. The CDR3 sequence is CASSVSPGSYEQYF. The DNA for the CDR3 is TGTGCCAGCAGCGTATCCCCAGGGTCCTACGAGCAGTACTTC.

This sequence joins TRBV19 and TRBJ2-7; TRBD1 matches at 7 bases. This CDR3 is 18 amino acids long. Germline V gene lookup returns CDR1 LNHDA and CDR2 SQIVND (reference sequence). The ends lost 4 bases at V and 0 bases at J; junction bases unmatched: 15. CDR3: CASSKYSFRQGRSYEQYF. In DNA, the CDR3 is TGTGCCAGTAGTAAGTACTCCTTCCGACAGGGTCGCTCCTACGAGCAGTACTTC.

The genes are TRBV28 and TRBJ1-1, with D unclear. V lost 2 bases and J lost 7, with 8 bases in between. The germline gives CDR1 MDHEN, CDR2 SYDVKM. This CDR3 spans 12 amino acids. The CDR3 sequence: CASSLTSLEAFF. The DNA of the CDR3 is TGTGCCAGCAGTTTAACATCCCTTGAAGCTTTCTTT.

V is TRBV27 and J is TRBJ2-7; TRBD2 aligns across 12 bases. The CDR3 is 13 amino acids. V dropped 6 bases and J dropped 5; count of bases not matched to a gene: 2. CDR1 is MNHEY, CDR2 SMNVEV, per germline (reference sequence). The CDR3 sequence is CASRASGRDEQYF. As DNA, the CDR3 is TGTGCCAGCAGGGCTAGCGGGAGGGACGAGCAGTACTTC.

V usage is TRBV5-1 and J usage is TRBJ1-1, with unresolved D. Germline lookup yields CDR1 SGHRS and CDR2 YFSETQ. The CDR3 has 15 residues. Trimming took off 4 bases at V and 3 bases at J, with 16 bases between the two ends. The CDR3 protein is CASSPDRHSYTEAFF. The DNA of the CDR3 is TGCGCCAGCAGCCCCGACCGGCACAGCTACACTGAAGCTTTCTTT.

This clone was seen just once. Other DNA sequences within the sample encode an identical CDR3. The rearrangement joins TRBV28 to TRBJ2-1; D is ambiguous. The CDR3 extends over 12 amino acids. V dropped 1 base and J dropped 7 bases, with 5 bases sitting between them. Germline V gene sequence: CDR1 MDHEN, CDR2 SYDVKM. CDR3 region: CASSLLGNEQFF. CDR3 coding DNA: TGTGCCAGCAGTTTATTGGGTAATGAGCAGTTCTTC.

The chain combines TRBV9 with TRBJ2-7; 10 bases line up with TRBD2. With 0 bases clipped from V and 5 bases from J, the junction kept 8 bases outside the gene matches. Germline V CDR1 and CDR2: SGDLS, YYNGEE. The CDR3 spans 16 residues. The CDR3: CASSVDTSGMQNEQYF. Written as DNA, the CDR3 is TGTGCCAGCAGCGTAGACACTAGCGGGATGCAGAACGAGCAGTACTTC.

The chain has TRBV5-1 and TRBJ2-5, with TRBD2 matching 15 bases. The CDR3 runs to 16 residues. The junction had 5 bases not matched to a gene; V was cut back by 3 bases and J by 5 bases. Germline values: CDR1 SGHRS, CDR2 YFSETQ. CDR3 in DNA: TGCGCCAGCAGCTACGGACTAGCGGGAGGGGAGGAGACCCAGTACTTC. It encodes CASSYGLAGGEETQYF. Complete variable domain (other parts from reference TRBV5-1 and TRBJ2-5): KAGVTQTPRYLIKTRGQQVTLSCSPISGHRSVSWYQQTPGQGLQFLFEYFSETQRNKGNFPGRFSGRQFSNSRSEMNVSTLELGDSALYLCASSYGLAGGEETQYFGPGTRLLVL.

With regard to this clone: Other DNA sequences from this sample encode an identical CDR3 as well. CDR3 region: CASSTTSGSYNEQFF. DNA of the CDR3: TGCGCCAGCAGCACGACTAGCGGCTCCTACAATGAGCAGTTCTTC. The chain combines TRBV5-1 with TRBJ2-1; 9 bases agree with TRBD2. Trimming took 4 bases from V and 0 from J; bases not matched to a gene: 2. Germline-derived CDR1 and CDR2 are SGHRS and YFSETQ. The CDR3 is 15 amino acids.

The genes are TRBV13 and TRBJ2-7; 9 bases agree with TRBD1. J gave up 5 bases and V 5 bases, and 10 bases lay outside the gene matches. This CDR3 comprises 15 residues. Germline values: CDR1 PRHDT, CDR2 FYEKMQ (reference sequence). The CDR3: CASSTAGTGSHEQYF. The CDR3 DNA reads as TGTGCCAGCAGCACCGCCGGGACAGGGTCCCACGAGCAGTACTTC.

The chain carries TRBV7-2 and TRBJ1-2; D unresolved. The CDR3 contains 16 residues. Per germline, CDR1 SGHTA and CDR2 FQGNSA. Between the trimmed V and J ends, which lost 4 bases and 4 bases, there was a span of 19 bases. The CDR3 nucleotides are TGTGCCAGCAGCTACAACGGGGTGGGGAGCGGCTATGGCTACACCTTC. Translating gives CASSYNGVGSGYGYTF. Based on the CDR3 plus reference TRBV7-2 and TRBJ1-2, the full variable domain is GAGVSQSPSNKVTEKGKDVELRCDPISGHTALYWYRQSLGQGLEFLIYFQGNSAPDKSGLPSDRFSAERTGGSVSTLTIQRTQQEDSAVYLCASSYNGVGSGYGYTFGSGTRLTVV.

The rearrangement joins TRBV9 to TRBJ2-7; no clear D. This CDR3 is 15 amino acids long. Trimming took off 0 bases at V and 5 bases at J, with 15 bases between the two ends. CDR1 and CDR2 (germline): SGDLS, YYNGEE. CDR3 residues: CASSVADGSRNEQYF. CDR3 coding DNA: TGTGCCAGCAGCGTAGCGGACGGTAGCAGGAACGAGCAGTACTTC.

DNA of the CDR3: TGTGCCAGCAGCGCCCTGGTCGAGTTAGATACGCAGTATTTT. Translated, it gives CASSALVELDTQYF. The chain links TRBV9 to TRBJ2-3; D ambiguous. Trimming shortened V by 3 bases and J by 5 bases, and 13 bases separated the two germline ends. The CDR3 covers 14 residues. CDR1 is SGDLS, CDR2 YYNGEE, per germline.

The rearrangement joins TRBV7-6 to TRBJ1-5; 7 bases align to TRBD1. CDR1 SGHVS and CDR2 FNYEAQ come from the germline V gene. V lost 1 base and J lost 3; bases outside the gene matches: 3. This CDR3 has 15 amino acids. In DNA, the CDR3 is TGTGCCAGCAGCTTAGACAGGGGTTCCAATCAGCCCCAGCATTTT. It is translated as CASSLDRGSNQPQHF.

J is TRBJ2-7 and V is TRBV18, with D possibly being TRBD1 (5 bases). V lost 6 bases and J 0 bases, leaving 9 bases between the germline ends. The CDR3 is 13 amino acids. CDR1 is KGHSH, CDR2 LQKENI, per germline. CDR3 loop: CASSRQSSYEQYF. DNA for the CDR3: TGTGCCAGCTCCCGACAGAGCTCCTACGAGCAGTACTTC. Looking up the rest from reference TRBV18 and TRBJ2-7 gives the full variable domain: NAGVMQNPRHLVRRRGQEARLRCSPMKGHSHVYWYRQLPEEGLKFMVYLQKENIIDESGMPKERFSAEFPKEGPSILRIQQVVRGDSAAYFCASSRQSSYEQYFGPGTRLTVT.

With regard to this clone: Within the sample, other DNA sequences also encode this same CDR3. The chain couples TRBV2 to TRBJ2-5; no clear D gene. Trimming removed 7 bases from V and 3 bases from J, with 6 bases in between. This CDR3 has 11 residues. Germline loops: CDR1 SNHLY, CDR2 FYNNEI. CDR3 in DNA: TGTGCCAGCAAGGCAGAAGAGACCCAGTACTTC. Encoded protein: CASKAEETQYF.

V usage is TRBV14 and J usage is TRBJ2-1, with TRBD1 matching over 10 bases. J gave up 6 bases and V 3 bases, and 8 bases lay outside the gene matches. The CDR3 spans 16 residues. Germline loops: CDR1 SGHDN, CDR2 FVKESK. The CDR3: CASSQATGGSINEQFF. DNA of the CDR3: TGTGCCAGCAGCCAGGCGACAGGGGGCAGTATCAATGAGCAGTTCTTC.

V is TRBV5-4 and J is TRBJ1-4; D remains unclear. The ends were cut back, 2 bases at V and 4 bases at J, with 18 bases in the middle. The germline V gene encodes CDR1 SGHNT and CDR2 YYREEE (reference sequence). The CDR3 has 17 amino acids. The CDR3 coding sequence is TGTGCCAGCAGCTTCGACCTCGACACCTTCAATAATGAAAAACTGTTTTTT. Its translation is CASSFDLDTFNNEKLFF.

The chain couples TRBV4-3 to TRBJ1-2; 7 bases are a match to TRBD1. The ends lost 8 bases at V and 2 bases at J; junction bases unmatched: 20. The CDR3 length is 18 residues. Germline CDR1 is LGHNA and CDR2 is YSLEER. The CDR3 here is CASYGRLSRTGGNYGYTF. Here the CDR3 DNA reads TGCGCCAGCTACGGGAGGTTGTCTCGGACAGGAGGCAACTATGGCTACACCTTC.

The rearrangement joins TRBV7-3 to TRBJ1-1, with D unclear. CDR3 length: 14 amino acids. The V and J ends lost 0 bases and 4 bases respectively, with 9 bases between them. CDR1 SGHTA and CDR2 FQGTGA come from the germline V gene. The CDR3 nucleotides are TGTGCCAGCAGCTTAACAGCGGGCACCACTGAAGCTTTCTTT. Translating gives CASSLTAGTTEAFF.

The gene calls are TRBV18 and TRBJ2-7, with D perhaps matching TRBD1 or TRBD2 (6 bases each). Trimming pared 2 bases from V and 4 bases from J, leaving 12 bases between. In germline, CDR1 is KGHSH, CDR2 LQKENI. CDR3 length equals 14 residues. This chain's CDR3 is CASSPIGGGYEQYF. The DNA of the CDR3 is TGTGCCAGCTCACCAATCGGGGGCGGGTACGAGCAGTACTTC.

This chain's CDR3 is CASSPDRSYYEQYF. The CDR3 DNA follows: TGTGCCAGCAGCCCGGACAGGAGTTACTACGAGCAGTACTTC. The chain links TRBV5-6 to TRBJ2-7; 7 bases agree with TRBD1. With V trimmed by 4 bases and J by 3 bases, 7 bases remained unmatched. The germline V gene encodes CDR1 SGHDT and CDR2 YYEEEE. There are 14 residues in the CDR3.

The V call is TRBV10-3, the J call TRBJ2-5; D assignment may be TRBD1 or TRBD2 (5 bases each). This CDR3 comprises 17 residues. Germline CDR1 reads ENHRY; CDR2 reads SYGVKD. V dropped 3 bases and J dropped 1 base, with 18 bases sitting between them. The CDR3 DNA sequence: TGTGCCATCAGTGATTTCGGTGGGACGGGGACCCAAGAGACCCAGTACTTC. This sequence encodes CAISDFGGTGTQETQYF.

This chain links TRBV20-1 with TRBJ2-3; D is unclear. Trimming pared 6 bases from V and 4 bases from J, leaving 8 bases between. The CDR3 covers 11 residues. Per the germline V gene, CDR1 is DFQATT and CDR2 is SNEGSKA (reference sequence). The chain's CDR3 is CSAPNADTQYF. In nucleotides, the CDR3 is TGCAGTGCGCCGAACGCAGATACGCAGTATTTT.

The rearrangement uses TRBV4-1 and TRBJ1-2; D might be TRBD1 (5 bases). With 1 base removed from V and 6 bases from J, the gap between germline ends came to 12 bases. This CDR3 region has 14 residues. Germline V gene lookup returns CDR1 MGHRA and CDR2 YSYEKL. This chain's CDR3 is CASSQVPGRDGYTF. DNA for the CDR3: TGCGCCAGCAGCCAAGTCCCAGGGAGGGATGGCTACACCTTC.